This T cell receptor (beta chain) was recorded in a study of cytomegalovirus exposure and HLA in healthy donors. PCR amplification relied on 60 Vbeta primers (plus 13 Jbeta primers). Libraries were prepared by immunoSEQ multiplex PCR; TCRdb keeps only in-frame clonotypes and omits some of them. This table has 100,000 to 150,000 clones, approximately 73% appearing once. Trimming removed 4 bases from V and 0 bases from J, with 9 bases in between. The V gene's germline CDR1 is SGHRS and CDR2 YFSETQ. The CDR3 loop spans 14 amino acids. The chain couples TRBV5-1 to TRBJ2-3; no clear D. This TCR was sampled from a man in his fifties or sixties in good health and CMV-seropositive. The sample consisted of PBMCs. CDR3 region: CASSQEYSTDTQYF. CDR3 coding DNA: TGCGCCAGCAGCCAGGAATATAGCACAGATACGCAGTATTTT.